This T cell receptor beta chain was sequenced during a study of Tregs in tolerant kidney transplant recipients. Germline CDR1 MDHEN, CDR2 SYDVKM. Deletions cut 1 base from V and 7 bases from J, with 13 bases between. The CDR3 loop spans 14 amino acids. Method: immunoSEQ multiplex PCR; TCRdb's copy keeps in-frame clones and lacks some. The repertoire consists of tens of thousands of clones, with 75% to 95% occurring once and the leading ten covering approximately 0.37%. The specimen comprised Tregs from blood, sampled before the transplant. This sequence joins TRBV28 and TRBJ1-1; D remains unclear. This receptor was identified in a human donor who received a combined kidney and bone marrow transplant. CDR3 residues: CASSLSPRRYEAFF. CDR3 nucleotide sequence: TGTGCCAGCAGTTTATCCCCAAGGAGATATGAAGCTTTCTTT.